The next 2 T cell receptor beta chains were all read from a single sample in a study of shared clonotypes between healthy human individuals. Profiling relied on immunoSEQ multiplex PCR, and the TCRdb table lists in-frame clones only, not all of them. The sample carries about 2 million clones, roughly 94% recorded once. Sequenced input: naive CD4+ T cells sorted from blood. Subset described: CD45RA+ positively selected. The receptors originated from a man younger than 35 in good health.

About this clone itself: The sample has other DNA sequences that encode this CDR3 too. The chain is built from TRBV7-9 and TRBJ1-5; D might be TRBD1 (5 bases). Germline-derived CDR1 and CDR2 are SEHNR and FQNEAQ (reference sequence). The CDR3 covers 14 residues. V shed 1 base and J shed 4 bases, with 8 bases lying between them. The CDR3: CASSLVGVNQPQHF. Written as DNA, the CDR3 is TGTGCCAGCAGCTTAGTAGGGGTTAATCAGCCCCAGCATTTT.

The chain joins TRBV5-1 to TRBJ2-7; 8 bases agree with TRBD2. V shed 6 bases, J shed 5 bases, and the junction held 7 bases outside the gene matches. CDR3 length: 13 residues. CDR1 and CDR2 from the germline V gene are SGHRS and YFSETQ. The DNA for the CDR3 is TGCGCCAGCACCCCGGGGGGGCTCGACGAGCAGTACTTC. Its protein is CASTPGGLDEQYF.